The 8 T cell receptor beta chains given below trace back to one sample, sequenced in a study of control samples from healthy donors and cancer patients. Libraries were prepared by immunoSEQ multiplex PCR; TCRdb keeps only in-frame clonotypes and omits some of them. The repertoire has around 93,000 clones, 80% to 95% of them found once; the top ten carry around 2.8%. The specimen was blood. Every receptor here comes from a human donor in good health. The donor label of this sample is uncertain.

This CDR3 is CASSPTERGTDTQYF. CDR3 coding DNA: TGTGCCAGCTCACCAACCGAGAGGGGGACAGATACGCAGTATTTT. The V call is TRBV18, the J call TRBJ2-3; D is possibly TRBD1 (6 bases). CDR3 size: 15 residues. Looked up from germline, CDR1 is KGHSH and CDR2 is LQKENI. Trimming removed 2 bases from V and 3 bases from J, with 12 bases in between.

The V gene is TRBV2, the J gene TRBJ2-1, with D perhaps TRBD1 (6 bases). Germline CDR1 and CDR2: SNHLY and FYNNEI. The CDR3 totals 13 residues. V lost 4 bases, J lost 9 bases, and 13 bases lay in between. The CDR3 DNA follows: TGTGCCAGCAGTGCGGTGTCACAGGGTGAGCAGTTCTTC. Amino acids: CASSAVSQGEQFF.

The V and J genes are TRBV28 and TRBJ1-1; no firm D call. Germline V gives CDR1 MDHEN, CDR2 SYDVKM. This CDR3 is built from 15 residues. The V end was cut by 1 base, the J end by 0 bases, with 9 bases between. The CDR3 DNA sequence: TGTGCCAGCAGTTTATTCGCAGACTTGAACACTGAAGCTTTCTTT. Translating gives CASSLFADLNTEAFF.

The chain joins TRBV6-5 to TRBJ2-7; D may be TRBD1 (6 bases). Deletions cut 7 bases from V and 4 bases from J, with 14 bases between. Germline V gives CDR1 MNHEY, CDR2 SVGAGI. The CDR3 covers 13 residues. The chain's CDR3 is CASTYRAGYEQYV. The CDR3 nucleotides read TGTGCCAGCACCTACAGGGCTGGGTACGAGCAGTACGTC.

The chain links TRBV12-5 to TRBJ1-5; D remains unclear. The length of the CDR3 is 13 residues. CDR1 and CDR2 (germline): LGHNT, FRNRAP. The V gene lost 5 bases and the J gene lost 6 bases, with 11 bases spanning the gap. CDR3 nucleotides: TGTGCTAGTGGTACTACAGATTCTCAGCCCCAGCATTTT. Translating it yields CASGTTDSQPQHF.

The CDR3 sequence: CASSYGDLSGNTIYF. The CDR3, as DNA: TGTGCCAGCAGTTACGGCGATTTATCTGGAAACACCATATATTTT. The rearrangement links TRBV6-5 to TRBJ1-3, with unresolved D. Per the germline V gene, CDR1 is MNHEY and CDR2 is SVGAGI. The CDR3 consists of 15 residues. V was shortened by 2 bases and J by 1 base, with 9 bases between the two germline ends.

This chain connects TRBV24-1 to TRBJ1-1, with D unclear. This CDR3 region has 14 residues. CDR1 KGHDR and CDR2 SFDVKD come from the germline V gene. V was pared by 4 bases and J by 4 bases, with 12 bases between. In DNA form, the CDR3 reads TGTGCCACCAGTGAGGGAGGGTCGGGCACTGAAGCTTTCTTT. It encodes CATSEGGSGTEAFF.

This clone showed up just a few times. The chain carries TRBV3-1 (or the pseudogene TRBV3-2) and TRBJ1-5, with D unclear. Trimming shortened V by 1 base and J by 10 bases, and 8 bases separated the two germline ends. The CDR3 has 12 residues. Germline V gives CDR1 LGHDT, CDR2 YNNKEL (reference sequence). The CDR3 coding sequence is TGTGCCAGCAGCCAAGGGCCGGACCCCCAGCATTTT. This translates into CASSQGPDPQHF.